The 18 T cell receptor beta chains reported below all come from one sample, sequenced in a study of blood T cell repertoires in COVID-19. This table comes from immunoSEQ multiplex PCR, and its TCRdb copy is limited to in-frame clones, with some not included. The data hold approximately 240,000 clones, with just under 85% observed a single time. The sample comprised PBMCs or T cells enriched from blood (not recorded which). These receptors came from a woman aged 35 to 49 with acute COVID-19.

A few counts support this clone. The gene calls are TRBV9 and TRBJ1-2, with D unclear. CDR1 and CDR2 from the germline V gene are SGDLS and YYNGEE. Trimming took off 7 bases at V and 13 bases at J, with 14 bases between the two ends. CDR3 length equals 10 residues. The CDR3 is CASGSPVLTF. The DNA of the CDR3 is TGTGCCAGCGGCTCGCCAGTTCTCACCTTC. Full variable domain (rest looked up from reference TRBV9 and TRBJ1-2): DSGVTQTPKHLITATGQRVTLRCSPRSGDLSVYWYQQSLDQGLQFLIQYYNGEERAKGNILERFSAQQFPDLHSELNLSSLELGDSALYFCASGSPVLTFGSGTRLTVV.

V and J are TRBV4-2 and TRBJ1-2; weak D call: TRBD1 (6 bases). The V and J ends lost 1 base and 3 bases respectively, with 18 bases between them. This CDR3 has 17 residues. Looked up from germline, CDR1 is LGHNA and CDR2 is YNFKEQ. The CDR3 bases are TGTGCCAGCAGCCAAGCGGGTCGGACAAACAGGGACTATGGCTACACCTTC. Amino acids: CASSQAGRTNRDYGYTF.

This clone was seen only once. The chain combines TRBV7-2 with TRBJ2-1; D call uncertain. V was cut by 2 bases and J by 3 bases, with 5 bases left in between. The CDR3 is 13 amino acids. Looked up from germline, CDR1 is SGHTA and CDR2 is FQGNSA. The CDR3 region is CASSLTDYNEQFF. In DNA form, the CDR3 reads TGTGCCAGCAGCTTAACAGACTACAATGAGCAGTTCTTC.

The rearrangement uses TRBV9 and TRBJ1-2, with D perhaps TRBD1 (6 bases). Deletions cut 3 bases from V and 8 bases from J, with 14 bases between. The V gene's germline CDR1 is SGDLS and CDR2 YYNGEE. The CDR3 is 13 residues long. Here the CDR3 reads CASSGLDRRGYTF. CDR3 sequence (DNA): TGTGCCAGCAGCGGGCTCGACAGGCGAGGCTACACCTTC.

Only one count was recorded for this clone. V is TRBV19 and J is TRBJ1-2; a weak D match, TRBD1 (6 bases). Germline V gene sequence: CDR1 LNHDA, CDR2 SQIVND (reference sequence). Trimming stripped 9 bases from V and 3 bases from J, with 14 bases between. The CDR3 is 13 residues long. The CDR3 DNA follows: TGTGCCAGCGAGACAGGATCCCACTATGGCTACACCTTC. It translates to CASETGSHYGYTF.

The rearrangement uses TRBV7-9 and TRBJ1-2; D may be TRBD1 (5 bases). CDR1 is SEHNR and CDR2 is FQNEAQ in the germline V gene (reference sequence). Trimming shortened V by 5 bases and J by 4 bases, and 14 bases separated the two germline ends. The CDR3 totals 14 residues. The CDR3 here is CASSPQGVGYGYTF. As DNA, the CDR3 is TGTGCCAGCAGCCCGCAGGGTGTTGGCTATGGCTACACCTTC.

The sample holds many counts of this clone. The V and J genes are TRBV7-2 and TRBJ1-2, with 12 nucleotides matching TRBD1. The CDR3 runs 17 residues. The V and J ends lost 4 bases and 4 bases, in that order; junction bases with no gene match: 10. The germline V gene encodes CDR1 SGHTA and CDR2 FQGNSA. The CDR3, as DNA: TGTGCCAGCAGCTCCCCGGGACAGGGGGCGTTTTCCTATGGCTACACCTTC. Protein product: CASSSPGQGAFSYGYTF.

J is TRBJ2-7 and V is TRBV30, with D perhaps matching TRBD2 (5 bases). V was pared by 3 bases and J by 2 bases, with 14 bases between. The CDR3 totals 14 residues. Germline loops: CDR1 GTSNPN, CDR2 SVGIG (reference sequence). CDR3 protein: CAWRVRDGTYEQYF. Here the CDR3 DNA reads TGTGCCTGGAGGGTAAGAGACGGGACCTACGAGCAGTACTTC.

J is TRBJ2-3 and V is TRBV5-6, with D perhaps TRBD2 (6 bases). V was cut by 1 base and J by 8 bases, with 17 bases left in between. Germline V lookup: CDR1 SGHDT, CDR2 YYEEEE. This CDR3 region has 15 residues. The CDR3 DNA sequence: TGTGCCAGCAGCTTGTGGAGGGGCGGGGAAGGTACGCAGTATTTT. Its protein product is CASSLWRGGEGTQYF. Based on the CDR3 plus reference TRBV5-6 and TRBJ2-3, the full variable domain is DAGVTQSPTHLIKTRGQQVTLRCSPKSGHDTVSWYQQALGQGPQFIFQYYEEEERQRGNFPDRFSGHQFPNYSSELNVNALLLGDSALYLCASSLWRGGEGTQYFGPGTRLTVL.

This CDR3 reads CASSLGSNYGYTF. DNA for the CDR3: TGCGCCAGCAGCTTGGGTTCGAACTATGGCTACACCTTC. The chain employs TRBV5-1 and TRBJ1-2; D not certain. There are 13 residues in the CDR3. Trimming stripped 0 bases from V and 2 bases from J, with 5 bases between. The germline CDR1 and CDR2 sequences are SGHRS and YFSETQ.

The genes are TRBV7-2 and TRBJ2-7, with D possibly being TRBD2 (7 bases). Germline V gene sequence: CDR1 SGHTA, CDR2 FQGNSA. The length of the CDR3 is 15 residues. V lost 1 base and J 3 bases, leaving 13 bases between the germline ends. CDR3 amino acids: CASSLVGGALYEQYF. For the CDR3, the DNA is TGTGCCAGCAGCTTAGTAGGGGGGGCCCTCTACGAGCAGTACTTC.

This rearrangement joins TRBV18 to TRBJ2-6; 7 nucleotides line up with TRBD2. Germline-derived CDR1 and CDR2 are KGHSH and LQKENI. V gave up 3 bases and J gave up 0 bases; unmatched junction bases: 8. The CDR3 is 18 residues long. The CDR3 DNA is TGTGCCAGCTCACCTCGGGACTATAGCCTCTCTGGGGCCAACGTCCTGACTTTC. Translated: CASSPRDYSLSGANVLTF.

This chain uses TRBV28 with TRBJ1-4; D not resolved. Germline V gene data show CDR1 as MDHEN and CDR2 as SYDVKM. The CDR3 is 15 amino acids. With 5 bases removed from V and 5 bases from J, the gap between germline ends came to 15 bases. The CDR3 coding sequence is TGTGCCAGCAGTCCCGGAGTGTTCGGGAATGAAAAACTGTTTTTT. This encodes CASSPGVFGNEKLFF.

Note on this clone: The sample has other DNA sequences that encode this CDR3 too. This chain joins TRBV28 and TRBJ2-7; 10 bases are shared with TRBD1. Unmatched junction bases numbered 3, after V lost 6 bases and J lost 4 bases. Germline assignment: CDR1 MDHEN and CDR2 SYDVKM. CDR3 length: 13 amino acids. The CDR3 protein is CASRRDRGYEQYF. CDR3 sequence (DNA): TGTGCCAGCAGAAGGGACAGGGGTTACGAGCAGTACTTC.

V usage is TRBV5-5 and J usage is TRBJ1-2, with TRBD1 as a possible D gene (6 bases). Trimming pared 5 bases from V and 4 bases from J, leaving 15 bases between. From germline, CDR1 is SGHKS and CDR2 YYEKEE (reference sequence). The CDR3 length is 14 residues. The CDR3 protein is CASSSNGQSYGYTF. CDR3 in DNA: TGTGCCAGCAGTTCCAACGGACAGTCCTATGGCTACACCTTC.

V is TRBV27 and J is TRBJ2-3; TRBD1 matches 8 bases. Trimming took 5 bases from V and 4 from J; bases not matched to a gene: 5. The germline V gene has CDR1 MNHEY and CDR2 SMNVEV (reference sequence). CDR3 size: 14 residues. Here the CDR3 DNA reads TGTGCCAGCAGTCCCAGGGGGCGGGCAGATACGCAGTATTTT. Protein product: CASSPRGRADTQYF.

Concerning this clone: The sample carries other DNA sequences with the same CDR3. V is TRBV5-6 and J is TRBJ2-1, with TRBD2 matching over 12 bases. CDR3 length equals 16 residues. Germline trimming cut 0 bases from V and 6 bases from J; bases unmatched to any gene: 4. Germline V gene sequence: CDR1 SGHDT, CDR2 YYEEEE. CDR3 sequence: CASSLGLAGVSNEQFF. For the CDR3, the DNA is TGTGCCAGCAGCTTGGGACTAGCGGGAGTAAGCAATGAGCAGTTCTTC.

The chain joins TRBV18 to TRBJ2-7; TRBD1 might be the D (5 bases). CDR1 and CDR2 (germline): KGHSH, LQKENI. Between the trimmed V and J ends, which lost 3 bases and 0 bases, there was a span of 15 bases. The CDR3 is 16 residues long. In nucleotides, the CDR3 is TGTGCCAGCTCACCTCGGGCGTTCCAGGGCTCCTACGAGCAGTACTTC. This codes for CASSPRAFQGSYEQYF. Full variable domain (outside the CDR3, taken from reference TRBV18 and TRBJ2-7): NAGVMQNPRHLVRRRGQEARLRCSPMKGHSHVYWYRQLPEEGLKFMVYLQKENIIDESGMPKERFSAEFPKEGPSILRIQQVVRGDSAAYFCASSPRAFQGSYEQYFGPGTRLTVT.